This TCR beta chain was observed in a study of T cell repertoires in ileal Crohn's disease. In the study overall: About half received postoperative treatment, around 10 with thiopurines and about 20 anti-TNF.

Germline CDR1 LNHNV, CDR2 YYDKDF (reference sequence). V was pared by 5 bases and J by 7 bases, with 8 bases of the junction left unmatched. There are 14 residues in the CDR3. The table came from immunoSEQ multiplex PCR; TCRdb's copy has only in-frame clones and leaves some out. The table includes over 15,000 clones, 60% to 75% detected once. Concerning this clone: Its specificity is not known.

Study-level findings and limits: Postoperative endoscopy occurred within one year, median around 6.6 months.

Indicated time point: neoterminal ileum biopsy at postoperative endoscopy, about 6 months after surgery. Input material: ileal tissue. The source of this sequence is an adult with Crohn's disease. This chain connects TRBV15 to TRBJ1-5; the match to TRBD1 covers 7 bases. CDR3 sequence: CATSGYRGRQPQHF. DNA of the CDR3: TGTGCCACCAGCGGGTACAGGGGCAGACAGCCCCAGCATTTT.